This T cell receptor beta chain was recovered during a study of blood T cell repertoires in COVID-19. Study overall: From the United States, Italy and Spain came samples of acute and convalescent COVID-19. PBMCs, B-cell-depleted T cells, or T cells provided the cDNA or gDNA that made up the material.

In the authors' methods: Estimates of nucleated cell counts were drawn from the amplification of reference gene primers. The method was immunoSEQ multiplex PCR; TCRdb's version includes in-frame clones alone and lacks a portion of them. The D gene and trimming were derived from the DNA, and the V and J assignments and clone size from that table. The profile shows about 50,000 clones, about 92% of them singletons. V was pared by 6 bases and J by 2 bases, with 10 bases of the junction left unmatched. The CDR3 length is 16 residues. CDR1 SNHLY and CDR2 FYNNEI come from the germline V gene. The receptor's source is a man in his fifties or sixties with active COVID-19. The chain recombines TRBV2 with TRBJ2-5; TRBD2 agrees at 9 bases. Specimen: peripheral blood. The CDR3 loop is CASRTGQTSGQETQYF. The DNA of the CDR3 is TGTGCCAGCAGGACGGGCCAGACTAGCGGACAAGAGACCCAGTACTTC. The entire variable domain, with the rest obtained from reference TRBV2 and TRBJ2-5, is as follows: EPEVTQTPSHQVTQMGQEVILRCVPISNHLYFYWYRQILGQKVEFLVSFYNNEISEKSEIFDDQFSVERPDGSNFTLKIRSTKLEDSAMYFCASRTGQTSGQETQYFGPGTRLLVL.